The text below deals with one T cell receptor beta chain. The data are from a study of yellow fever vaccine responses in identical twins. Germline V gene data show CDR1 as KGHSH and CDR2 as LQKENI. Germline trimming cut 4 bases from V and 3 bases from J; bases unmatched to any gene: 3. The CDR3 covers 14 residues. TCRdb re-called the RT-PCR reads with MiXCR, one entry per CDR3 protein. The data contain 30,000 to 35,000 distinct CDR3 sequences, roughly 60% of them singletons. The chain recombines TRBV18 with TRBJ2-1; 7 nucleotides align to TRBD2. Material: T cells from blood (PBMCs), unsorted or a sorted subset (not recorded which), obtained before or after yellow fever vaccination (not recorded which). The clonotype originates from a woman between 18 and 29 years old who received the yellow fever vaccine. The CDR3 DNA is TGTGCCAGCTCACGTTCGGGGGGCTACAATGAGCAGTTCTTC. Translated: CASSRSGGYNEQFF.